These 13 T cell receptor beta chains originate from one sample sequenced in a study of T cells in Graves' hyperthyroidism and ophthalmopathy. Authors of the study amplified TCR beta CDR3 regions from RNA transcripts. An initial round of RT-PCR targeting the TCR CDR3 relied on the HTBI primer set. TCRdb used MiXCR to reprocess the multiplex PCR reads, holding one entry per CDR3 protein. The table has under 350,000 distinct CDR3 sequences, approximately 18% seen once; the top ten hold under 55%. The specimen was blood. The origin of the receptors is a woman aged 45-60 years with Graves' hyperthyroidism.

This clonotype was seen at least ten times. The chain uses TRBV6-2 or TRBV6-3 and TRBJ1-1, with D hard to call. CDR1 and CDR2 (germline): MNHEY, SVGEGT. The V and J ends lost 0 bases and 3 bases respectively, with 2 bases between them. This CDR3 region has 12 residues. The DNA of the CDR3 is TGTGCCAGCAGTTACTCGTACACTGAAGCTTTCTTT. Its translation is CASSYSYTEAFF.

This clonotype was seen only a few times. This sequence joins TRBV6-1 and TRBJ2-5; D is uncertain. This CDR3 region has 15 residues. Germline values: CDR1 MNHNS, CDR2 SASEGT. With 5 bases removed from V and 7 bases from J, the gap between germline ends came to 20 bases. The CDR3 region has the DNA TGTGCCAGCAGTCCCGGAAGCGCTGATTCGTCGACCCAGTACTTC. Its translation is CASSPGSADSSTQYF.

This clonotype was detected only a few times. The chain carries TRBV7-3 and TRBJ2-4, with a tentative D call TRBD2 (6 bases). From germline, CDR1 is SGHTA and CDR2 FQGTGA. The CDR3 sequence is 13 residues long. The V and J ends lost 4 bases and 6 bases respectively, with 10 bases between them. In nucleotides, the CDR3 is TGTGCCAGCAGCTCGGGACTGCGAAACATTCAGTACTTC. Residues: CASSSGLRNIQYF.

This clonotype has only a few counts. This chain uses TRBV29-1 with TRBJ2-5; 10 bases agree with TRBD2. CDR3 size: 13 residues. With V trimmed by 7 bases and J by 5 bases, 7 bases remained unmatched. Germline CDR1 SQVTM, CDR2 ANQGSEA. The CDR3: CSALAGAWETQYF. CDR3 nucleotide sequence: TGCAGCGCCCTAGCGGGAGCTTGGGAGACCCAGTACTTC. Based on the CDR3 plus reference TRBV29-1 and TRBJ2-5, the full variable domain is SAVISQKPSRDICQRGTSLTIQCQVDSQVTMMFWYRQQPGQSLTLIATANQGSEATYESGFVIDKFPISRPNLTFSTLTVSNMSPEDSSIYLCSALAGAWETQYFGPGTRLLVL.

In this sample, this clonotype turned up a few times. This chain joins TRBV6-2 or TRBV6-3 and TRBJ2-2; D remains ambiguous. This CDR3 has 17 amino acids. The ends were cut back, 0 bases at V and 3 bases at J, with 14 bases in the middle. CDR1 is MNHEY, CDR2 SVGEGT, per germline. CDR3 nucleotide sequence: TGTGCCAGCAGTTACTCTTCATGGAGTCCGGACACCGGGGAGCTGTTTTTT. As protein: CASSYSSWSPDTGELFF.

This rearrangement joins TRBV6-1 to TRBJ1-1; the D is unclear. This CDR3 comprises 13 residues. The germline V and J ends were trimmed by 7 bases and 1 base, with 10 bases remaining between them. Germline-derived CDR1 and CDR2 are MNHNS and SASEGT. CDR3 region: CASNRWGNTEAFF. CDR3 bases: TGTGCCAGCAATAGGTGGGGGAACACTGAAGCTTTCTTT.

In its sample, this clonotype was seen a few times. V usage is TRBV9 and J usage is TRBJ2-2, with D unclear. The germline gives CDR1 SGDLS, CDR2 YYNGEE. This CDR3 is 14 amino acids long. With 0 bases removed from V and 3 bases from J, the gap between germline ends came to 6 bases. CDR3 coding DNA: TGTGCCAGCAGCGTAGCCGCTCACACCGGGGAGCTGTTTTTT. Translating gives CASSVAAHTGELFF. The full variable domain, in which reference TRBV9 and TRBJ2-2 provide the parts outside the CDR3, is DSGVTQTPKHLITATGQRVTLRCSPRSGDLSVYWYQQSLDQGLQFLIQYYNGEERAKGNILERFSAQQFPDLHSELNLSSLELGDSALYFCASSVAAHTGELFFGEGSRLTVL.

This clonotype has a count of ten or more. CDR3 nucleotides: TGTGCCTGGATAACCTCATATGGCTACACCTTC. This gives the protein CAWITSYGYTF. This sequence joins TRBV30 and TRBJ1-2; no clear D. Germline V gene data show CDR1 as GTSNPN and CDR2 as SVGIG (reference sequence). V was pared by 4 bases and J by 5 bases, with 8 bases between. This CDR3 region has 11 residues.

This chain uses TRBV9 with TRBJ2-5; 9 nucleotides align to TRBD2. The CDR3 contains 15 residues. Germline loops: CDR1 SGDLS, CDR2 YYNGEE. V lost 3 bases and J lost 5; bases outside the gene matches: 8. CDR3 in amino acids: CASSALAGPAETQYF. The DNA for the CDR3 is TGTGCCAGCAGCGCCCTAGCGGGGCCCGCTGAGACCCAGTACTTC.

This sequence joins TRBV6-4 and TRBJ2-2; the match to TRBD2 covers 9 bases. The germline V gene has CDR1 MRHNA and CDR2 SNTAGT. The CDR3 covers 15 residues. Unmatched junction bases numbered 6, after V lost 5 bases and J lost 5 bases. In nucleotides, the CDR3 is TGTGCCAGCAGTCTGTTAGCGGGAGAAACCGGGGAGCTGTTTTTT. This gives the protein CASSLLAGETGELFF.

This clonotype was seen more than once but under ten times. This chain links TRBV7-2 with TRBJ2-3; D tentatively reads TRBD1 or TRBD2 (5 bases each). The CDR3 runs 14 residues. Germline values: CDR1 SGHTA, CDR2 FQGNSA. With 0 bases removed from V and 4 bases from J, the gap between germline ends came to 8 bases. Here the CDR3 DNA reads TGTGCCAGCAGCTTAGCGGGGGACGCAGATACGCAGTATTTT. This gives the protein CASSLAGDADTQYF.

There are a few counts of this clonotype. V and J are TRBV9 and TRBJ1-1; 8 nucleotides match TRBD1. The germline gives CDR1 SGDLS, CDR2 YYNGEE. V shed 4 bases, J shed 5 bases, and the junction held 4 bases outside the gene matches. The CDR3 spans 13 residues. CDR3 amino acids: CASSTGGQTEAFF. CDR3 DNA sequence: TGTGCCAGCAGCACAGGGGGACAAACTGAAGCTTTCTTT.

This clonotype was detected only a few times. CDR3 loop: CASSRSGGETQYF. The CDR3 bases are TGTGCCAGCAGCCGCTCCGGCGGAGAGACCCAGTACTTC. The genes are TRBV7-9 and TRBJ2-5; D gene ambiguous. CDR1 SEHNR and CDR2 FQNEAQ come from the germline V gene (reference sequence). This CDR3 region has 13 residues. V lost 5 bases to trimming and J lost 4 bases, with 11 bases between them.